A single sample is the source of the 9 T cell receptor beta chains below, sequenced in a study of CD8+CD57+ T cells in acquired aplastic anemia. Previously, flow cytometry had revealed CD8+CD57+ cell expansion in the patients chosen for sequencing. Genomic DNA constituted the template upon which TCR beta VDJ and CDR3 profiling was performed. MiXCR was run by TCRdb on the reads, yielding one entry per CDR3 protein. The sample consists of hundreds of thousands of distinct CDR3 sequences, around 45% of them appearing once. Sequenced material: sorted CD4+, CD8+, or CD8+CD57+ T cells (not recorded which) from PBMCs. Receptor source: a human donor with aplastic anemia.

This clonotype was counted at least ten times. This chain joins TRBV7-9 and TRBJ2-3, with 7 nucleotides matching TRBD2. The CDR3 runs 14 residues. CDR1 and CDR2 from the germline V gene are SEHNR and FQNEAQ (reference sequence). The CDR3 nucleotides read TGTGCAGTGGGAGCGGGGACCCGCACAGATACGCAGTATTTT. It translates to CAVGAGTRTDTQYF.

Regarding this clonotype: This may stem from a read error, because a much larger clone lies one nucleotide away. The chain links TRBV6-2 or TRBV6-3 to TRBJ1-1; D unresolved. Germline V gene sequence: CDR1 MNHEY, CDR2 SVGEGT. CDR3 length: 13 amino acids. V lost 2 bases to trimming and J lost 4 bases, with 8 bases between them. DNA of the CDR3: TGTGCCAGCAGTTACGCCAGGAGCACTGAAGCTTTCTTT. Amino acids: CASSYARSTEAFF.

In regard to this clonotype: The CDR3 does not close with the conserved phenylalanine or tryptophan, likely indicating a read error. The DNA is omitted, as the CDR3 cannot be located on it reliably, and the CDR3 follows TCRdb's listing. This chain joins TRBV20-1 and TRBJ1-1; the table names TRBD1, a call not compared with the DNA. The germline CDR1 and CDR2 sequences are DFQATT and SNEGSKA (reference sequence). The length of the CDR3 is 9 amino acids, counting both ends. Here the CDR3 reads CSARGVASS.

This clonotype was detected only a few times. Likely a read error: the CDR3 ends without its conserved phenylalanine or tryptophan. It is unclear where the CDR3 begins or ends on the DNA, so no DNA is shown, and the CDR3 is as TCRdb lists it. The V and J genes are TRBV12-2 and TRBJ1-5; TRBD1 is the table's D call, not checked against the DNA. TRBV12-2 is flagged as a pseudogene. The CDR3 is 12 residues long, ends included. The CDR3 sequence: CASRSEFRAEGA.

The V call is TRBV5-1, the J call TRBJ2-3; 10 nucleotides line up with TRBD2. The V gene's germline CDR1 is SGHRS and CDR2 YFSETQ. J gave up 2 bases and V 5 bases, and 11 bases lay outside the gene matches. This CDR3 is 17 amino acids long. CDR3 loop: CASRLRSGGAPTDTQYF. CDR3 DNA: TGCGCCAGCAGATTGAGAAGCGGGGGGGCTCCCACAGATACGCAGTATTTT.

The CDR3 sequence is CAIAGDTSYEQYF. CDR3 nucleotide sequence: TGTGCCATCGCGGGGGACACTTCCTACGAGCAGTACTTC. The gene calls are TRBV10-3 and TRBJ2-7, with a tentative D call TRBD2 (7 bases). V was pared by 8 bases and J by 1 base, with 12 bases between. Germline V gene sequence: CDR1 ENHRY, CDR2 SYGVKD. CDR3 length: 13 residues.

In its sample, this clonotype was seen many times. This chain links TRBV5-6 with TRBJ2-2; possible D gene TRBD1, 6 bases. The CDR3 runs 13 residues. V lost 4 bases, J lost 3 bases, and 7 bases lay in between. CDR1 and CDR2 from the germline V gene are SGHDT and YYEEEE. CDR3 in amino acids: CASSRTDTGELFF. CDR3 coding DNA: TGTGCCAGCAGCAGGACAGACACCGGGGAGCTGTTTTTT. Looking up the rest from reference TRBV5-6 and TRBJ2-2 gives the full variable domain: DAGVTQSPTHLIKTRGQQVTLRCSPKSGHDTVSWYQQALGQGPQFIFQYYEEEERQRGNFPDRFSGHQFPNYSSELNVNALLLGDSALYLCASSRTDTGELFFGEGSRLTVL.

This chain links TRBV14 with TRBJ1-6; 7 positions agree with TRBD1. V shed 4 bases, J shed 5 bases, and the junction held 2 bases outside the gene matches. Germline CDR1 reads SGHDN; CDR2 reads FVKESK. The CDR3 is 14 amino acids. The CDR3 sequence is CASSPGTDNSPLHF. The CDR3 DNA follows: TGTGCCAGCAGCCCCGGGACAGATAATTCACCCCTCCACTTT.

About this clonotype: Being one base from a much bigger clone, this may be a read error. The chain recombines TRBV6-1 with TRBJ2-7; TRBD1 aligns across 8 bases. V was clipped by 6 bases and J by 0 bases; unmatched bases: 10. The germline V gene encodes CDR1 MNHNS and CDR2 SASEGT. This CDR3 contains 16 residues. As DNA, the CDR3 is TGTGCCAGCAGCGAACAGGGGACAGGAAACTCCTACGAGCAGTACTTC. As protein: CASSEQGTGNSYEQYF.